This TCR beta chain was observed in a study of T cells in localized non-small cell lung cancer. Study-level points and caveats: A single tumor region was sequenced, leaving heterogeneity possible. Blood T cell density predicted longer survival; adjacent-lung clonality, shorter. For the top 100 tumor clones, a median roughly 53 also appeared in adjacent lung. The greatest T cell clonality was found in uninvolved adjacent lung (higher than in tumor).

Germline V lookup: CDR1 MNHNS, CDR2 SASEGT. After removal of 4 bases from V and 4 bases from J, the junction contained 8 bases not matched to a gene. The CDR3 contains 17 residues. Sequencing was performed with immunoSEQ multiplex PCR; in TCRdb, only in-frame clones are kept and a portion is missing. The sample lists some 22,000 clones, 70% to 90% occurring once. As concerns this clone: Its matching antigen is unknown.

Sample: PBMCs, taken before any cancer treatment. The chain links TRBV6-1 to TRBJ2-3; TRBD2 agrees at 13 bases. This clonotype originated in a man aged 35 to 70 with stage II lung adenocarcinoma. The CDR3 DNA is TGTGCCAGCAGTGGGACTAGCGGGGGCCCCTGGGCAGATACGCAGTATTTT. This translates into CASSGTSGGPWADTQYF.